This record covers a single T cell receptor beta chain. CDR1 and CDR2 (germline): KGHSH, LQKENI. This CDR3 is 14 amino acids long. V was pared by 2 bases and J by 1 base, with 8 bases between. This specimen comes from a study of blood T cell repertoires in COVID-19. Turning to the study itself: The origin of the acute and convalescent COVID-19 samples was the United States, Italy and Spain. The cDNA or gDNA used as material had been derived from T cells, B-cell-depleted T cells, or PBMCs.

Source study methods: Counts of nucleated cells, estimated from reference gene primer amplification, were obtained. The method was immunoSEQ multiplex PCR; TCRdb's version includes in-frame clones alone and lacks a portion of them. That table supplies the V and J calls and clone size; D and trimming were determined from the DNA. The sample records 200,000 to 250,000 clones, roughly nine tenths being singletons. This sequence was found in a woman between 50 and 59 years old with acute or convalescent COVID-19. The specimen sequenced was peripheral blood. The V and J genes are TRBV18 and TRBJ1-1; D unresolved. The CDR3 sequence is CASSPGPENTEAFF. The CDR3 nucleotides are TGTGCCAGCTCACCAGGGCCAGAGAACACTGAAGCTTTCTTT.